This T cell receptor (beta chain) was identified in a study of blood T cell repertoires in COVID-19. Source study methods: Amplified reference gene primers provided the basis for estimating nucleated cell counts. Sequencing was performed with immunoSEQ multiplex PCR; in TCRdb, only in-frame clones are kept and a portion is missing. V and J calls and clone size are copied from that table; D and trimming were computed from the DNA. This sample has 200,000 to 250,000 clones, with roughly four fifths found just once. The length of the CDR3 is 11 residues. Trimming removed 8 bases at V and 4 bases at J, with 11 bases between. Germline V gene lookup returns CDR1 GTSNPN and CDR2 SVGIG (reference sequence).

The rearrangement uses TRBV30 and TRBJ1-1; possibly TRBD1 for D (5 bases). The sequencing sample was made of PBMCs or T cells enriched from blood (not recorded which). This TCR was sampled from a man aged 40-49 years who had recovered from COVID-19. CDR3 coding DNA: TGTGCCCTCCAGGGCGGCACTGAAGCTTTCTTT. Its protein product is CALQGGTEAFF.